This T cell receptor (beta chain) is from a study of blood T cell repertoires in COVID-19. Across the study: Specimens from acute and convalescent COVID-19 originated in the United States, Italy and Spain. From T cells, B-cell-depleted T cells, or PBMCs came the material, which was cDNA or gDNA.

V dropped 3 bases and J dropped 4 bases, with 12 bases sitting between them. The V gene's germline CDR1 is KGHSH and CDR2 LQKENI. There are 14 residues in the CDR3. Enrolment of Seattle patients took place during active infection, and they were followed longitudinally. As handled by the study authors: Reference gene primer amplification gave estimated nucleated cell counts. Profiling relied on immunoSEQ multiplex PCR, and the TCRdb table lists in-frame clones only, not all of them. That table is the source of V, J and clone size, and D and trimming were worked out from the DNA. Of 60,000 to 85,000 clones listed, roughly 87% are singletons.

The source is a woman in her forties or fifties with COVID-19, enrolled during active disease. This chain joins TRBV18 and TRBJ2-5; maybe TRBD1 (6 bases). The specimen sequenced was peripheral blood. CDR3 loop: CASSPGGGGETQYF. CDR3 DNA: TGTGCCAGCTCACCGGGTGGGGGCGGAGAGACCCAGTACTTC.